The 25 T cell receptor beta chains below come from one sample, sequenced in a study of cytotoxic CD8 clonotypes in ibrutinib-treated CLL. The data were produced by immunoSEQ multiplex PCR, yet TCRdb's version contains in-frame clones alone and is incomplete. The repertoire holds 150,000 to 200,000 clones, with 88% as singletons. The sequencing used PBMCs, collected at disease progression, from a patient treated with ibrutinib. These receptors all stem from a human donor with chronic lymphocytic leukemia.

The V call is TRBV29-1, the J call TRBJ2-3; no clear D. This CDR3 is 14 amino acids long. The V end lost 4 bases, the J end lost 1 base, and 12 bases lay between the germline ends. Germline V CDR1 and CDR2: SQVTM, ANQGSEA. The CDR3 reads CSVGFGQRTDTQYF. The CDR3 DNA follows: TGCAGCGTTGGGTTCGGGCAGCGCACAGATACGCAGTATTTT.

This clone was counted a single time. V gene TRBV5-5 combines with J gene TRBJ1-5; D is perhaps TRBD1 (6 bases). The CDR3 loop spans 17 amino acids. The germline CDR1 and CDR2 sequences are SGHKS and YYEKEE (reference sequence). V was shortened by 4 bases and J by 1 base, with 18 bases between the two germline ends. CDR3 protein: CASSEVQTGLSNQPQHF. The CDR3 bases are TGTGCCAGCAGCGAAGTGCAAACAGGGCTGAGCAATCAGCCCCAGCATTTT. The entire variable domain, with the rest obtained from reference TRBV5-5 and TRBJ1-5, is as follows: DAGVTQSPTHLIKTRGQQVTLRCSPISGHKSVSWYQQVLGQGPQFIFQYYEKEERGRGNFPDRFSARQFPNYSSELNVNALLLGDSALYLCASSEVQTGLSNQPQHFGDGTRLSIL.

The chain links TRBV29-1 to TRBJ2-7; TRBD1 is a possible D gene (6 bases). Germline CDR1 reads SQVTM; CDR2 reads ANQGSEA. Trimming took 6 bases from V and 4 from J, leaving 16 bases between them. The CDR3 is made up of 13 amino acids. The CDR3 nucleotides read TGCAGCGTCGCGGACGACAGGATTTACGAGCAGTACTTC. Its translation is CSVADDRIYEQYF.

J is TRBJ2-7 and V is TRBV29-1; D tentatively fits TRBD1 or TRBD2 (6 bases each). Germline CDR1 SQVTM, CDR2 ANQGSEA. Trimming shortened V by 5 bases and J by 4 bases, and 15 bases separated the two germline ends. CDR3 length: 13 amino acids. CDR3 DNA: TGCAGCGTTTTGAAGGGGGGTACTTACGAGCAGTACTTC. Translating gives CSVLKGGTYEQYF.

As DNA, the CDR3 is TGTGCCTGGAATAAAGGGGGCGGGAGTAGCAATGAGCAGTTCTTC. This sequence encodes CAWNKGGGSSNEQFF. The chain uses TRBV30 and TRBJ2-1; the D call may be TRBD1 or TRBD2 (7 bases each). V lost 4 bases to trimming and J lost 6 bases, with 19 bases between them. This CDR3 has 15 residues. Germline CDR1 reads GTSNPN; CDR2 reads SVGIG (reference sequence). The full variable domain, with the rest looked up from reference TRBV30 and TRBJ2-1, is SQTIHQWPATLVQPVGSPLSLECTVEGTSNPNLYWYRQAAGRGLQLLFYSVGIGQISSEVPQNLSASRPQDRQFILSSKKLLLSDSGFYLCAWNKGGGSSNEQFFGPGTRLTVL.

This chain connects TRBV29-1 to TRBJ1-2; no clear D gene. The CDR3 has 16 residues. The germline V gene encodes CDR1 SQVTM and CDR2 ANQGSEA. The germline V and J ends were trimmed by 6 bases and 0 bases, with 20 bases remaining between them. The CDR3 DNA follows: TGCAGCGTGAACCCCTATACCCCCACCGCTAACTATGGCTACACCTTC. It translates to CSVNPYTPTANYGYTF.

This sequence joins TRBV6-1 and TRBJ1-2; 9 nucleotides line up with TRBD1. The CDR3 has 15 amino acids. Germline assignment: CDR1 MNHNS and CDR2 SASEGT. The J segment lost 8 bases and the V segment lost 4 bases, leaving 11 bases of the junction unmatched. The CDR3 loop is CASSGRGTGKGGYTF. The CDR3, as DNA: TGTGCCAGCAGTGGTAGGGGGACAGGGAAGGGAGGCTACACCTTC.

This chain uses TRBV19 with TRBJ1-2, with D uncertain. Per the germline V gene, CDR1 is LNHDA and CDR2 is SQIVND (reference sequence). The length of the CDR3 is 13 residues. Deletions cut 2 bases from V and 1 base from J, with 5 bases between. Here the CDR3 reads CASSIRLNYGYTF. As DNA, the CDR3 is TGTGCCAGTAGTATAAGGCTTAACTATGGCTACACCTTC. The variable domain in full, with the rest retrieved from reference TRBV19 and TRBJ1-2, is DGGITQSPKYLFRKEGQNVTLSCEQNLNHDAMYWYRQDPGQGLRLIYYSQIVNDFQKGDIAEGYSVSREKKESFPLTVTSAQKNPTAFYLCASSIRLNYGYTFGSGTRLTVV.

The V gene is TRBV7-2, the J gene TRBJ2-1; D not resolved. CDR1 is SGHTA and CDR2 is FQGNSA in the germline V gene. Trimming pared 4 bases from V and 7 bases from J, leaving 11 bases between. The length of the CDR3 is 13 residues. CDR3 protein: CASSSVERNEQFF. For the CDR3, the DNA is TGTGCCAGCAGCTCCGTCGAGAGGAATGAGCAGTTCTTC.

The CDR3 loop is CATGQGLVYEQYF. The CDR3 DNA sequence: TGTGCCACCGGACAGGGGCTAGTCTACGAGCAGTACTTC. The chain uses TRBV6-6 and TRBJ2-7; 9 bases match TRBD1. The length of the CDR3 is 13 residues. The V segment lost 10 bases and the J segment 3 bases; nucleotides outside the gene matches: 7. Germline V CDR1 and CDR2: MNHNY, SVGAGI (reference sequence).

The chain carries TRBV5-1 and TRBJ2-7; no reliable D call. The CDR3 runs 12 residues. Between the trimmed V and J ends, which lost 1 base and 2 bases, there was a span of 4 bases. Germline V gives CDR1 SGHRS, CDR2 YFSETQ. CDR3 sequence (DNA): TGCGCCAGCAGCTTGCATCCCTACGAGCAGTACTTC. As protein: CASSLHPYEQYF.

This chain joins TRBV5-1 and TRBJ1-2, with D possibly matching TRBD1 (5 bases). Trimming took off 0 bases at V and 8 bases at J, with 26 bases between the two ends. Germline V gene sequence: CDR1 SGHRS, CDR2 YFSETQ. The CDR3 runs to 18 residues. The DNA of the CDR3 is TGCGCCAGCAGCTTGGCCGAGAGGCAGGGTAGTCGAATGCAAGGCTACACCTTC. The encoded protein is CASSLAERQGSRMQGYTF.

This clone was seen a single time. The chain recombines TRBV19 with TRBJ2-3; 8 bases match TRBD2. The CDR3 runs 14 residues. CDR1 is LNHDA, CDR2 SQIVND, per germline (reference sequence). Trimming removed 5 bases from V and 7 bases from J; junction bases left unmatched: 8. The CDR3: CASSSSGPTNTQYF. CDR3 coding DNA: TGTGCCAGTAGTTCTAGCGGGCCGACTAATACGCAGTATTTT.

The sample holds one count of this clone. The CDR3 reads CASSEESMNTEAFF. The DNA of the CDR3 is TGTGCCAGCAGTGAAGAGAGCATGAACACTGAAGCTTTCTTT. The chain joins TRBV2 to TRBJ1-1; D not resolved. Trimming cost V 1 base and J 0 bases, with 6 bases left between them. The CDR3 contains 14 residues. The germline gives CDR1 SNHLY, CDR2 FYNNEI.

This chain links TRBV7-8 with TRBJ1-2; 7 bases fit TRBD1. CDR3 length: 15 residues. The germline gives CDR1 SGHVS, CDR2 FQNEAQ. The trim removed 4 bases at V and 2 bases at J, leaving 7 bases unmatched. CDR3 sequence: CASSSWTGNNYGYTF. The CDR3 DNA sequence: TGTGCCAGCAGCTCCTGGACAGGCAACAACTATGGCTACACCTTC.

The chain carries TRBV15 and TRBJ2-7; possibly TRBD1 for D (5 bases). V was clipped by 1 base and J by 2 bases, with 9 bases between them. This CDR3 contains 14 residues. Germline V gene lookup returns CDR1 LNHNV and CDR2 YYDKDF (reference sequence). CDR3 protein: CATSRGRVTYEQYF. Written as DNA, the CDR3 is TGTGCCACCAGCAGAGGCAGGGTTACCTACGAGCAGTACTTC.

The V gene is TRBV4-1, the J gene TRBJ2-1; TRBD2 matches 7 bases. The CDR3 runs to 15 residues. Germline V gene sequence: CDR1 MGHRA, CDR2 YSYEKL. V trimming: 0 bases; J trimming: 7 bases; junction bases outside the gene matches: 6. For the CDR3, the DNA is TGCGCCAGCAGCCAAGAACTAGCGTCAGCTAATGAGCAGTTCTTC. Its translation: CASSQELASANEQFF.

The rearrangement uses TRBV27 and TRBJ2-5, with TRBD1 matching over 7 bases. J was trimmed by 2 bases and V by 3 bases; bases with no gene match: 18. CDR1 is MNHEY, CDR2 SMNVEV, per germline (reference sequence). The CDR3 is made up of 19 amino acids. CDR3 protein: CASSFLGRIGRDRQETQYF. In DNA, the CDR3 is TGTGCCAGCAGTTTTTTGGGGCGGATCGGCCGGGACAGACAAGAGACCCAGTACTTC.

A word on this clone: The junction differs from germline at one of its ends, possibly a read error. The CDR3 sequence is CASSNSRGQPQHF. CDR3 bases: TGTGCCAGCAGTAACTCCCGGGGGCAGCCCCAGCATTTT. The V and J genes are TRBV6-5 and TRBJ1-5, with D possibly being TRBD1 (5 bases). In germline, CDR1 is MNHEY, CDR2 SVGAGI. There are 13 residues in the CDR3.

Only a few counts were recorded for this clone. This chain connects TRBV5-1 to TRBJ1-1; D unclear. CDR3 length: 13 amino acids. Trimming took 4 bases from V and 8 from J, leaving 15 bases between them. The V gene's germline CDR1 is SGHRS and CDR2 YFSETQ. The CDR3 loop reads CASSPDVVGEAFF. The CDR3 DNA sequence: TGCGCCAGCAGCCCCGATGTGGTTGGGGAAGCTTTCTTT.

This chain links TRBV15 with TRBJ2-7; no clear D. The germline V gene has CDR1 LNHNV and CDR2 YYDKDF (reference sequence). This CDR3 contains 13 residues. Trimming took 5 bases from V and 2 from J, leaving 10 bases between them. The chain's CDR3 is CATSFRTTYEQYF. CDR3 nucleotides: TGTGCCACCAGCTTCAGGACCACCTACGAGCAGTACTTC.

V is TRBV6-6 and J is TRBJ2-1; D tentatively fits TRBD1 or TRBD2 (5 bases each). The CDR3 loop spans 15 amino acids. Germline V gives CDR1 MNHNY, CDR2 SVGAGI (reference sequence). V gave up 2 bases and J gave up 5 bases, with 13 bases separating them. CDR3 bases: TGTGCCAGCAGTTACGGCAGGGAGAAAGACAATGAGCAGTTCTTC. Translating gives CASSYGREKDNEQFF.

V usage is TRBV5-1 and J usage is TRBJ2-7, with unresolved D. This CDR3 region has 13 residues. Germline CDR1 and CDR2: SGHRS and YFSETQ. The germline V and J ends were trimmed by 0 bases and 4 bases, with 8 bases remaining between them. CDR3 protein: CASSLGVRYEQYF. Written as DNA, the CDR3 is TGCGCCAGCAGCTTGGGGGTCCGGTACGAGCAGTACTTC. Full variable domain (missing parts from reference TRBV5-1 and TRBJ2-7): KAGVTQTPRYLIKTRGQQVTLSCSPISGHRSVSWYQQTPGQGLQFLFEYFSETQRNKGNFPGRFSGRQFSNSRSEMNVSTLELGDSALYLCASSLGVRYEQYFGPGTRLTVT.

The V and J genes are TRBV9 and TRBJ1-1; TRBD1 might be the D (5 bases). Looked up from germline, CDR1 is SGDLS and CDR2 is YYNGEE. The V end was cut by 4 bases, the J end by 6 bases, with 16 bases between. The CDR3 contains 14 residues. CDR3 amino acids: CASSPVTEEPEAFF. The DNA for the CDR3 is TGTGCCAGCAGCCCCGTGACAGAAGAACCTGAAGCTTTCTTT.

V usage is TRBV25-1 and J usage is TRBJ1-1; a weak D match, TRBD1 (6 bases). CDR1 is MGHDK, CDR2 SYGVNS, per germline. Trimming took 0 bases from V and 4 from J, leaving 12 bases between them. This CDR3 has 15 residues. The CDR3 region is CASSEYSGVATEAFF. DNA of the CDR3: TGTGCCAGCAGTGAATATTCAGGGGTAGCCACTGAAGCTTTCTTT.